These 28 T cell receptor beta chains were sequenced from one sample in a study of T cells expressing NK-cell markers. Reprocessing the 5' RACE reads, TCRdb reports a single entry for every CDR3 protein and omits DNA. The listing contains about half a million distinct CDR3 sequences. Sequencing was carried out using blood T cells: a sorted CD56 or NKG2C T cell subset, CD4+ or CD8+ T cells, or bulk PBMC T cells (not recorded which). The receptors originated from a woman aged 45-65 years in good health.

The chain carries TRBV24-1 and TRBJ1-5. Germline CDR1 and CDR2: KGHDR and SFDVKD. The CDR3 totals 14 residues. The chain's CDR3 is CATSDSAGSQPQHF.

The rearrangement links TRBV4-1 to TRBJ2-1; lacking DNA, the TRBD2 call made by TCRdb goes unchecked. The CDR3 covers 16 residues. Germline loops: CDR1 MGHRA, CDR2 YSYEKL. The CDR3 spells CASSQVGGNNYNEQFF.

The chain is built from TRBV6-1 and TRBJ2-1; TCRdb's assignment of TRBD2 cannot be checked, as there is no DNA. Germline V gene sequence: CDR1 MNHNS, CDR2 SASEGT. The CDR3 extends over 15 amino acids. The chain's CDR3 is CASISGLAGKNEQFF.

The chain has TRBV6-5 and TRBJ2-7. The CDR3 has 14 residues. The germline CDR1 and CDR2 sequences are MNHEY and SVGAGI. The CDR3 loop is CASSYADSSYEQYF.

The chain couples TRBV11-3 to TRBJ1-1. The germline gives CDR1 SGHNT, CDR2 YENEEA. The CDR3 loop spans 13 amino acids. The CDR3 sequence is CASSGDPEAEAFF.

This sequence joins TRBV14 and TRBJ2-5; checking the TCRdb D call of TRBD2 is not possible without DNA. The CDR3 is 17 residues long. Germline assignment: CDR1 SGHDN and CDR2 FVKESK. This chain's CDR3 is CASSHDITGRLQETQYF.

The chain uses TRBV29-1 and TRBJ2-5; TCRdb designates TRBD1, a call that cannot be tested without DNA. Germline V gene lookup returns CDR1 SQVTM and CDR2 ANQGSEA. The CDR3 extends over 13 amino acids. CDR3 sequence: CSVRGQMRETQYF.

The chain couples TRBV10-3 to TRBJ1-1. The CDR3 covers 12 residues. The germline CDR1 and CDR2 sequences are ENHRY and SYGVKD. This chain's CDR3 is CAISEFSSEAFF.

The chain joins TRBV11-3 to TRBJ2-1; absent DNA, TCRdb's TRBD2 call cannot be checked. Germline V CDR1 and CDR2: SGHNT, YENEEA. This CDR3 region has 16 residues. CDR3 protein: CASSLVVSGRAIEQFF. Based on the CDR3 plus reference TRBV11-3 and TRBJ2-1, the full variable domain is EAGVVQSPRYKIIEKKQPVAFWCNPISGHNTLYWYLQNLGQGPELLIRYENEEAVDDSQLPKDRFSAERLKGVDSTLKIQPAELGDSAVYLCASSLVVSGRAIEQFFGPGTRLTVL.

This chain connects TRBV6-2 or TRBV6-3 to TRBJ2-1. Germline CDR1 reads MNHEY; CDR2 reads SVGEGT. This CDR3 contains 15 residues. CDR3: CASSTTGISYNEQFF.

This chain links TRBV3-1 with TRBJ2-1; TCRdb's assignment of TRBD2 cannot be checked, as there is no DNA. The CDR3 runs to 13 residues. Germline V lookup: CDR1 LGHDT, CDR2 YNNKEL (reference sequence). The CDR3 here is CASQLAGGLEQFF.

The CDR3 protein is CASSLGALGLAGNTGELFF. The gene calls are TRBV13 and TRBJ2-2; without DNA, the TCRdb call of TRBD2 cannot be checked. Germline V gene sequence: CDR1 PRHDT, CDR2 FYEKMQ (reference sequence). The CDR3 consists of 19 residues.

This chain connects TRBV29-1 to TRBJ2-7. Germline CDR1 SQVTM, CDR2 ANQGSEA. The CDR3 totals 13 residues. CDR3 protein: CSVGMVGPNEQYF.

The V gene is TRBV6-5, the J gene TRBJ2-3; lacking DNA, the TRBD1 call made by TCRdb goes unchecked. Germline V lookup: CDR1 MNHEY, CDR2 SVGAGI. CDR3 length equals 15 residues. The CDR3 spells CASSDQGFPTDTQYF.

The rearrangement uses TRBV29-1 and TRBJ1-1; TCRdb proposes TRBD1, but this gene call is untestable without DNA. Germline V lookup: CDR1 SQVTM, CDR2 ANQGSEA. This CDR3 region has 12 residues. The CDR3 sequence is CSVVGGLTEAFF.

The chain couples TRBV11-2 to TRBJ2-1; there is no DNA to check the TCRdb D call of TRBD2. Germline V lookup: CDR1 SGHAT, CDR2 FQNNGV. There are 16 residues in the CDR3. The CDR3: CASSLGLAGAYHEQFF.

The gene calls are TRBV7-2 and TRBJ2-6; checking the TCRdb D call of TRBD1 is not possible without DNA. CDR1 and CDR2 (germline): SGHTA, FQGNSA. The length of the CDR3 is 16 residues. The CDR3 sequence is CASSFRGISGANVLTF.

The rearrangement links TRBV6-6 to TRBJ2-1; as DNA is missing, the TRBD2 call by TCRdb cannot be tested. The germline V gene has CDR1 MNHNY and CDR2 SVGAGI (reference sequence). The CDR3 is 12 amino acids. The CDR3 is CASSLLAPVLFF.

V is TRBV5-1 and J is TRBJ1-5; the D call from TCRdb, TRBD1, cannot be confirmed without DNA. The CDR3 length is 16 residues. The germline CDR1 and CDR2 sequences are SGHRS and YFSETQ. CDR3 in amino acids: CASSSGQGGSNQPQHF.

The chain carries TRBV18 and TRBJ1-6. The CDR3 runs 12 residues. Germline V lookup: CDR1 KGHSH, CDR2 LQKENI. The CDR3 loop reads CASSPYGEGLHF.

The chain recombines TRBV7-2 with TRBJ1-2; absent DNA, TCRdb's TRBD1 call cannot be checked. Germline values: CDR1 SGHTA, CDR2 FQGNSA. The length of the CDR3 is 15 residues. The CDR3 reads CASSLVGRGLGGYTF.

The CDR3 reads CASSFGLAGSGGELFF. The V call is TRBV5-1, the J call TRBJ2-2; without DNA, the TCRdb call of TRBD2 cannot be checked. The length of the CDR3 is 16 residues. In germline, CDR1 is SGHRS, CDR2 YFSETQ.

This chain uses TRBV7-8 with TRBJ1-4; the TCRdb call, TRBD1, lacks DNA for checking. CDR1 is SGHVS, CDR2 FQNEAQ, per germline. The CDR3 is 20 residues long. This CDR3 is CASSSPGTGGHFATNEKLFF.

The chain recombines TRBV10-3 with TRBJ1-2. This CDR3 region has 12 residues. Looked up from germline, CDR1 is ENHRY and CDR2 is SYGVKD. This chain's CDR3 is CAISDGLYGYTF.

The CDR3 loop reads CASRRDRVTGQPQHF. The chain combines TRBV6-2 or TRBV6-3 with TRBJ1-5; TCRdb designates TRBD1, a call that cannot be tested without DNA. The CDR3 loop spans 15 amino acids. Germline lookup yields CDR1 MNHEY and CDR2 SVGEGT.

The V call is TRBV7-9, the J call TRBJ2-3; TCRdb indicates TRBD2, and absent DNA this call remains unverified. There are 16 residues in the CDR3. Germline CDR1 and CDR2: SEHNR and FQNEAQ (reference sequence). The CDR3: CASSRQAGGPGDTQYF. Variable domain in full (rest from reference TRBV7-9 and TRBJ2-3): DTGVSQNPRHKITKRGQNVTFRCDPISEHNRLYWYRQTLGQGPEFLTYFQNEAQLEKSRLLSDRFSAERPKGSFSTLEIQRTEQGDSAMYLCASSRQAGGPGDTQYFGPGTRLTVL.

CDR3 region: CAISRTEIFQETQYF. The chain has TRBV7-2 and TRBJ2-5; TCRdb names TRBD1, which stays unverified in the absence of DNA. The CDR3 runs to 15 residues. Germline CDR1 reads SGHTA; CDR2 reads FQGNSA.

This chain connects TRBV29-1 to TRBJ2-7; TCRdb names TRBD1, which stays unverified in the absence of DNA. Germline values: CDR1 SQVTM, CDR2 ANQGSEA. The CDR3 runs 13 residues. Here the CDR3 reads CSVEGVSSYEQYF.